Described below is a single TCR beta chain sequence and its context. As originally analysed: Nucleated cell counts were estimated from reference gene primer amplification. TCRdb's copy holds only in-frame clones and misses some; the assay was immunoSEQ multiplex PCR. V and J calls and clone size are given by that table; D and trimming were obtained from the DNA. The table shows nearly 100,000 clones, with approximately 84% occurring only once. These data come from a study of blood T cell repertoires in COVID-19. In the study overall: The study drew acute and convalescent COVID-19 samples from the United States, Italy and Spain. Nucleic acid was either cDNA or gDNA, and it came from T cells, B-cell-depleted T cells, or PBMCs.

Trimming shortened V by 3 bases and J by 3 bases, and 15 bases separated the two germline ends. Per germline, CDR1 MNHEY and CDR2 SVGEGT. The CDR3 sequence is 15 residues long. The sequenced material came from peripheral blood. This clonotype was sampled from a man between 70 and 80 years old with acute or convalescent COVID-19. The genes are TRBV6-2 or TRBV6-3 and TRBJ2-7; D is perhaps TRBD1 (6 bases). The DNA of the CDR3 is TGTGCCAGCAGTTATAGGGCAGGGGTCGTCTACGAGCAGTACTTC. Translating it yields CASSYRAGVVYEQYF.